This T cell receptor (beta chain) was sequenced for a study of OX40 agonist ivuxolimab in advanced cancers. Study in general: Prior therapy, whether anti-PD-1, anti-PD-L1 or anti-CTLA-4, was allowed, and 40% had some.

The study, taken as a whole, reports: The mean number of expanded clones was higher in CD8+ T cells than in CD4+. Still undetermined is the antigen specificity of the expanded peripheral T cells. Some of the lowest clonal expansion was seen in partial responders at 0.1-3.0 mg/kg.

Measured with immunoSEQ multiplex PCR; TCRdb has only the in-frame clones, and not every one. The table records about 59,000 clones, around 92% of them present only once. Germline V gene lookup returns CDR1 LGHNA and CDR2 YSLEER. CDR3 size: 13 residues. The germline V and J ends were trimmed by 0 bases and 9 bases, with 6 bases remaining between them. There are a few counts of this clone. The antigen remains unidentified. This clonotype originated in an adult with an advanced solid tumor such as melanoma, head and neck, liver or kidney cancer. V usage is TRBV4-3 and J usage is TRBJ1-6; D unclear. Specimen: CD4+ or CD8+ T cells sorted from blood, collected in a trial of the OX40 agonist ivuxolimab. The CDR3 protein is CASSQDGSSPLHF. The CDR3 DNA reads TGCGCCAGCAGCCAAGACGGGTCTTCACCCCTCCACTTT.